The 30 T cell receptor beta chains listed next were all sequenced from one sample in a study of T cell changes during pregnancy in multiple sclerosis. Method: immunoSEQ multiplex PCR; TCRdb's copy keeps in-frame clones and lacks some. The sample yields some 24,000 clones, around 87% seen once. Sequenced material: CD4+ T cells from peripheral blood mononuclear cells, taken in the second trimester of pregnancy. The origin of the receptors is a female donor in good health, enrolled as a control in a pregnancy study.

This chain uses TRBV7-2 with TRBJ2-5, with 7 bases matching TRBD2. CDR1 and CDR2 from the germline V gene are SGHTA and FQGNSA. V shed 5 bases, J shed 5 bases, and the junction held 11 bases outside the gene matches. This CDR3 is built from 15 residues. The CDR3 protein is CASSPQRGWSETQYF. CDR3 DNA sequence: TGTGCCAGCAGCCCGCAGCGGGGTTGGTCGGAGACCCAGTACTTC.

The chain couples TRBV28 to TRBJ2-1, with D maybe TRBD2 (5 bases). The V gene lost 6 bases and the J gene lost 2 bases, with 14 bases spanning the gap. This CDR3 has 15 residues. Germline CDR1 and CDR2: MDHEN and SYDVKM. Here the CDR3 reads CASSPRTGAYNEQFF. The CDR3 DNA reads as TGTGCCAGCAGCCCTAGGACCGGGGCCTACAATGAGCAGTTCTTC.

The chain joins TRBV27 to TRBJ1-1, with TRBD1 matching over 7 bases. Germline V gene sequence: CDR1 MNHEY, CDR2 SMNVEV (reference sequence). This CDR3 contains 13 residues. V shed 6 bases, J shed 4 bases, and the junction held 5 bases outside the gene matches. CDR3 nucleotide sequence: TGTGCCAGCAGGGGACAGTGGGGCACTGAAGCTTTCTTT. Translation: CASRGQWGTEAFF.

The DNA of the CDR3 is TGTGCCAGCATGCAGGGATTGAGCAATCAGCCCCAGCATTTT. It translates to CASMQGLSNQPQHF. The chain couples TRBV6-1 to TRBJ1-5, with D maybe TRBD1 (5 bases). V lost 7 bases and J 1 base, leaving 11 bases between the germline ends. CDR3 length: 14 residues. The germline gives CDR1 MNHNS, CDR2 SASEGT.

This clone is medium-sized by share. The CDR3 reads CASSDQPGQGSNNEQFF. In nucleotides, the CDR3 is TGCGCCAGCAGCGACCAACCGGGACAGGGTAGTAATAATGAGCAGTTCTTC. The chain has TRBV5-1 and TRBJ2-1, with 9 nucleotides matching TRBD1. The V segment lost 4 bases and the J segment 7 bases; nucleotides outside the gene matches: 15. Per the germline V gene, CDR1 is SGHRS and CDR2 is YFSETQ. The CDR3 extends over 17 amino acids.

This chain uses TRBV11-1 with TRBJ2-7, with TRBD1 matching over 8 bases. The CDR3 contains 17 residues. CDR1 is SGHAT and CDR2 is FQDESV in the germline V gene (reference sequence). The trim removed 4 bases at V and 0 bases at J, leaving 11 bases unmatched. For the CDR3, the DNA is TGTGCCAGCAGCTGGGGACCCGGACAGGGTTCCTCCTACGAGCAGTACTTC. The encoded protein is CASSWGPGQGSSYEQYF.

This chain links TRBV11-2 with TRBJ2-5; 10 nucleotides agree with TRBD2. In germline, CDR1 is SGHAT, CDR2 FQNNGV. Trimming took 7 bases from V and 1 from J; bases not matched to a gene: 9. The length of the CDR3 is 16 residues. The CDR3 loop reads CASTWSSGGTQETQYF. The CDR3 nucleotides are TGTGCCAGCACCTGGAGTAGCGGGGGGACCCAAGAGACCCAGTACTTC.

The chain employs TRBV27 and TRBJ1-2, with 7 bases fitting TRBD1. Looked up from germline, CDR1 is MNHEY and CDR2 is SMNVEV (reference sequence). The J segment lost 8 bases and the V segment lost 8 bases, leaving 14 bases of the junction unmatched. The CDR3 totals 14 residues. Written as DNA, the CDR3 is TGTGCCAGCTCCTTCTCCAGGGGGGTAGGAGGCTACACCTTC. Its protein is CASSFSRGVGGYTF.

In its sample, this clone was seen once. The rearrangement uses TRBV7-2 and TRBJ2-3; TRBD1 matches 9 bases. Germline V CDR1 and CDR2: SGHTA, FQGNSA. The V segment lost 4 bases and the J segment 4 bases; nucleotides outside the gene matches: 9. The CDR3 sequence is 16 residues long. CDR3 amino acids: CASSSPGTGIPDTQYF. The CDR3 DNA reads as TGTGCCAGCAGCTCCCCCGGGACAGGGATCCCAGATACGCAGTATTTT.

The V and J genes are TRBV19 and TRBJ1-2, with 11 positions matching TRBD1. V shed 4 bases, J shed 4 bases, and the junction held 8 bases outside the gene matches. CDR1 and CDR2 from the germline V gene are LNHDA and SQIVND (reference sequence). CDR3 size: 16 residues. CDR3 nucleotide sequence: TGTGCCAGTAGTAACTTCGGACAGGGGGCTGGCTATGGCTACACCTTC. Amino acids: CASSNFGQGAGYGYTF.

This chain uses TRBV4-3 with TRBJ2-6; 7 nucleotides align to TRBD1. The ends lost 1 base at V and 2 bases at J; junction bases unmatched: 5. The germline V gene encodes CDR1 LGHNA and CDR2 YSLEER. The CDR3 totals 17 residues. CDR3 in DNA: TGCGCCAGCAGCCAAGCCCCTACAGGGGCTGGGGCCAACGTCCTGACTTTC. It specifies CASSQAPTGAGANVLTF.

This sequence joins TRBV20-1 and TRBJ1-2; D unresolved. V was shortened by 0 bases and J by 12 bases, with 8 bases between the two germline ends. The V gene's germline CDR1 is DFQATT and CDR2 SNEGSKA (reference sequence). The CDR3 loop spans 10 amino acids. CDR3 sequence: CSARDRADTF. The CDR3 bases are TGCAGTGCTAGAGATCGCGCGGACACCTTC.

The chain employs TRBV11-2 and TRBJ1-2; no reliable D call. The ends were cut back, 5 bases at V and 2 bases at J, with 12 bases in the middle. Per the germline V gene, CDR1 is SGHAT and CDR2 is FQNNGV. The CDR3 extends over 14 amino acids. CDR3 sequence: CASSAIELNYGYTF. The CDR3 region has the DNA TGTGCCAGCAGCGCTATTGAGCTGAACTATGGCTACACCTTC.

This clone was recorded a few times. The chain combines TRBV9 with TRBJ2-3; 9 bases fit TRBD2. With 0 bases clipped from V and 2 bases from J, the junction kept 7 bases outside the gene matches. This CDR3 comprises 17 residues. Looked up from germline, CDR1 is SGDLS and CDR2 is YYNGEE. CDR3 bases: TGTGCCAGCAGCGTAGGGGCGGGAGGGCCCCACACAGATACGCAGTATTTT. Encoded protein: CASSVGAGGPHTDTQYF.

The CDR3 protein is CSAAIQGSQFF. CDR3 DNA sequence: TGCAGTGCCGCAATACAGGGTTCGCAGTTCTTC. This sequence joins TRBV20-1 and TRBJ2-1; D is possibly TRBD1 (6 bases). Germline lookup yields CDR1 DFQATT and CDR2 SNEGSKA (reference sequence). Trimming stripped 6 bases from V and 12 bases from J, with 15 bases between. This CDR3 comprises 11 residues.

This chain uses TRBV11-1 with TRBJ2-3, with TRBD2 matching over 8 bases. J lost 4 bases, V lost 3 bases, and 3 bases had no gene match. Germline V lookup: CDR1 SGHAT, CDR2 FQDESV (reference sequence). The CDR3 spans 14 residues. The CDR3 is CASSFGGLADTQYF. In nucleotides, the CDR3 is TGTGCCAGCAGCTTTGGGGGACTAGCAGATACGCAGTATTTT.

V gene TRBV9 combines with J gene TRBJ2-7; D possibly corresponds to TRBD1 (5 bases). The CDR3 covers 15 residues. CDR1 is SGDLS and CDR2 is YYNGEE in the germline V gene. Deletions cut 0 bases from V and 3 bases from J, with 13 bases between. In nucleotides, the CDR3 is TGTGCCAGCAGCGTAGGGCGCCAGGGTATCTACGAGCAGTACTTC. Amino acid sequence: CASSVGRQGIYEQYF.

The chain joins TRBV7-2 to TRBJ2-1, with 9 bases aligning to TRBD2. After removal of 6 bases from V and 8 bases from J, the junction contained 11 bases not matched to a gene. This CDR3 is built from 15 residues. In germline, CDR1 is SGHTA, CDR2 FQGNSA. DNA of the CDR3: TGTGCCAGCAGGGGAGGGCGGGGGGGCCGGGATGAGCAGTTCTTC. It specifies CASRGGRGGRDEQFF.

A single count supports this clone. This chain joins TRBV10-3 and TRBJ2-3, with D perhaps TRBD1 (5 bases). Germline V gene sequence: CDR1 ENHRY, CDR2 SYGVKD. The CDR3 contains 16 residues. The germline V and J ends were trimmed by 6 bases and 2 bases, with 18 bases remaining between them. CDR3 protein: CAISSTGPSLTDTQYF. The CDR3 coding sequence is TGTGCCATCAGCTCAACAGGCCCTTCACTCACAGATACGCAGTATTTT.

V usage is TRBV9 and J usage is TRBJ1-3; D remains ambiguous. Between the trimmed V and J ends, which lost 1 base and 2 bases, there was a span of 16 bases. Germline V gives CDR1 SGDLS, CDR2 YYNGEE. The CDR3 length is 17 residues. This chain's CDR3 is CASSVSQTASTGNTIYF. The CDR3 DNA sequence: TGTGCCAGCAGCGTATCTCAAACAGCATCTACTGGAAACACCATATATTTT.

This clone was found once. The rearrangement links TRBV19 to TRBJ2-3, with TRBD1 identical over 10 bases. CDR1 and CDR2 from the germline V gene are LNHDA and SQIVND (reference sequence). Germline trimming cut 1 base from V and 5 bases from J; bases unmatched to any gene: 3. This CDR3 spans 15 amino acids. This CDR3 reads CASSIGQGAGDTQYF. The DNA for the CDR3 is TGTGCCAGTAGTATAGGACAGGGGGCGGGAGATACGCAGTATTTT.

The chain couples TRBV10-2 to TRBJ2-1; unclear D gene. Germline V gene sequence: CDR1 WSHSY, CDR2 SAAADI. The CDR3 length is 11 residues. With 5 bases removed from V and 4 bases from J, the gap between germline ends came to 3 bases. Here the CDR3 DNA reads TGCGCCAGCAGTCAGTACAATGAGCAGTTCTTC. It translates to CASSQYNEQFF.

The J gene is TRBJ1-4, the V gene TRBV5-1; D is undetermined. V lost 4 bases, J lost 1 base, and 14 bases lay in between. From germline, CDR1 is SGHRS and CDR2 YFSETQ. CDR3 length: 16 amino acids. CDR3 region: CASSLQSPGTNEKLFF. The CDR3 nucleotides read TGCGCCAGCAGCCTTCAATCCCCAGGAACTAATGAAAAACTGTTTTTT.

This chain joins TRBV5-4 and TRBJ2-1; 11 positions agree with TRBD2. CDR3 length: 14 amino acids. With V trimmed by 0 bases and J by 12 bases, 5 bases remained unmatched. The germline V gene has CDR1 SGHNT and CDR2 YYREEE (reference sequence). The CDR3 sequence: CASSLDSGGGWQFF. The CDR3 region has the DNA TGTGCCAGCAGCTTGGATAGCGGGGGGGGGTGGCAGTTCTTC.

This clone has only a few counts. V usage is TRBV5-6 and J usage is TRBJ1-2; D is possibly TRBD1 (6 bases). The CDR3 is 13 residues long. Trimming stripped 4 bases from V and 8 bases from J, with 15 bases between. From germline, CDR1 is SGHDT and CDR2 YYEEEE. In nucleotides, the CDR3 is TGTGCCAGCAGCCGACCAGGGGTGGAGGGCTACACCTTC. It translates to CASSRPGVEGYTF.

The V and J genes are TRBV7-2 and TRBJ1-4; perhaps TRBD1 as D (6 bases). Germline V gene data show CDR1 as SGHTA and CDR2 as FQGNSA. The CDR3 loop spans 15 amino acids. V was trimmed by 1 base and J by 4 bases, leaving 10 bases between them. The CDR3 here is CASSLGGLGNEKLFF. CDR3 bases: TGTGCCAGCAGCTTAGGGGGGCTCGGTAATGAAAAACTGTTTTTT.

V usage is TRBV7-2 and J usage is TRBJ1-4; D perhaps matches TRBD1 (6 bases). CDR1 and CDR2 from the germline V gene are SGHTA and FQGNSA. V lost 3 bases, J lost 6 bases, and 14 bases lay in between. The CDR3 has 15 residues. Here the CDR3 DNA reads TGTGCCAGCAGCTTTACAGGGTCTCTGGATGAAAAACTGTTTTTT. This sequence encodes CASSFTGSLDEKLFF.

The J gene is TRBJ2-5, the V gene TRBV11-3; TRBD2 aligns across 7 bases. Trimming took 2 bases from V and 5 from J; bases not matched to a gene: 5. Germline CDR1 SGHNT, CDR2 YENEEA. CDR3 length: 14 amino acids. The CDR3 nucleotides are TGTGCCAGCAGCTTAAGTCCGCGGGAGGAGACCCAGTACTTC. It codes for CASSLSPREETQYF.

This clone was counted once. The J gene is TRBJ2-1, the V gene TRBV9; possibly TRBD1 for D (6 bases). Trimming took off 7 bases at V and 1 base at J, with 12 bases between the two ends. The CDR3 spans 14 residues. CDR1 is SGDLS and CDR2 is YYNGEE in the germline V gene. CDR3 in DNA: TGTGCCAGCGGTCGACAGGATTCCTACAATGAGCAGTTCTTC. Translated, it gives CASGRQDSYNEQFF.

The chain links TRBV7-2 to TRBJ1-4; TRBD1 is a possible D gene (6 bases). The CDR3 covers 15 residues. Trimming took 1 base from V and 8 from J, leaving 14 bases between them. Germline CDR1 and CDR2: SGHTA and FQGNSA. The CDR3 loop is CASSLGDRNQEKLFF. As DNA, the CDR3 is TGTGCCAGCAGCTTAGGTGACAGGAATCAGGAAAAACTGTTTTTT. Full variable domain (outside the CDR3, taken from reference TRBV7-2 and TRBJ1-4): GAGVSQSPSNKVTEKGKDVELRCDPISGHTALYWYRQSLGQGLEFLIYFQGNSAPDKSGLPSDRFSAERTGGSVSTLTIQRTQQEDSAVYLCASSLGDRNQEKLFFGSGTQLSVL.